Presented here are 26 T cell receptor beta chains from one specimen sequenced in a study of beta chain features in type 1 diabetes. Study-wide points: All four CD4+ subsets of Type 1 diabetes patients contained TCRB CDR3s that were moderately but significantly shorter.

No antigen has been assigned to these receptors. The sequenced template was cDNA made from the entire isolated RNA. TCRdb's copy holds only in-frame clones and misses some; the assay was immunoSEQ multiplex PCR. The sample carries 120,000 or so clones, roughly 17% recorded once. The material sequenced was central memory CD4+ T cells from blood. The receptor source for this set is a man aged 18 to 29 with type 1 diabetes.

The chain couples TRBV7-3 to TRBJ1-1; TRBD1 might be the D (5 bases). This CDR3 is built from 13 residues. Germline lookup yields CDR1 SGHTA and CDR2 FQGTGA. V was trimmed by 0 bases and J by 7 bases, leaving 9 bases between them. This chain's CDR3 is CASSLTEGLEAFF. Here the CDR3 DNA reads TGTGCCAGCAGCTTAACGGAGGGACTTGAAGCTTTCTTT.

V gene TRBV30 combines with J gene TRBJ2-7; a weak D match, TRBD1 (6 bases). Germline CDR1 is GTSNPN and CDR2 is SVGIG (reference sequence). V was cut by 0 bases and J by 2 bases, with 14 bases left in between. The CDR3 runs to 15 residues. The CDR3 region has the DNA TGTGCCTGGAGTGTATTGTCCAGGGGTGCCTACGAGCAGTACTTC. It translates to CAWSVLSRGAYEQYF.

A remark on this clone: In the same sample, other DNA sequences code for this CDR3. The chain recombines TRBV15 with TRBJ2-2, with D unresolved. The CDR3 is 14 amino acids. V dropped 0 bases and J dropped 4 bases, with 6 bases sitting between them. Germline V lookup: CDR1 LNHNV, CDR2 YYDKDF (reference sequence). This CDR3 is CATSRDRGTGELFF. CDR3 in DNA: TGTGCCACCAGCAGAGATCGTGGCACCGGGGAGCTGTTTTTT.

The sample holds a few counts of this clone. V usage is TRBV9 and J usage is TRBJ2-1, with 13 bases that match TRBD2. This CDR3 has 14 residues. Germline CDR1 reads SGDLS; CDR2 reads YYNGEE. Germline trimming cut 0 bases from V and 15 bases from J; bases unmatched to any gene: 6. The CDR3 DNA sequence: TGTGCCAGCAGCGTAGAGACTAGCGGGGGGAGTCCGTTCTTC. It codes for CASSVETSGGSPFF.

The chain recombines TRBV29-1 with TRBJ2-5; TRBD2 matches at 7 bases. The CDR3 sequence is 14 residues long. CDR1 and CDR2 (germline): SQVTM, ANQGSEA. After removal of 6 bases from V and 3 bases from J, the junction contained 10 bases not matched to a gene. CDR3 loop: CSVGGPGLKETQYF. In nucleotides, the CDR3 is TGCAGCGTCGGGGGTCCGGGACTAAAAGAGACCCAGTACTTC. The full variable domain, its missing parts supplied by reference TRBV29-1 and TRBJ2-5, is SAVISQKPSRDICQRGTSLTIQCQVDSQVTMMFWYRQQPGQSLTLIATANQGSEATYESGFVIDKFPISRPNLTFSTLTVSNMSPEDSSIYLCSVGGPGLKETQYFGPGTRLLVL.

There are a few counts of this clone. This sequence joins TRBV7-9 and TRBJ2-3, with 9 nucleotides matching TRBD1. CDR1 is SEHNR and CDR2 is FQNEAQ in the germline V gene (reference sequence). The V segment lost 6 bases and the J segment 5 bases; nucleotides outside the gene matches: 3. The CDR3 has 13 amino acids. The CDR3 protein is CASRDRGEDTQYF. CDR3 bases: TGTGCCAGCAGAGACAGGGGGGAAGATACGCAGTATTTT.

In this sample, this clone turned up a few times. This chain links TRBV27 with TRBJ2-5; 13 bases align to TRBD2. J gave up 1 base and V 2 bases, and 10 bases lay outside the gene matches. The CDR3 covers 19 residues. Germline assignment: CDR1 MNHEY and CDR2 SMNVEV (reference sequence). The CDR3 DNA reads as TGTGCCAGCAGTTTAAGGGGGCACGGGACTAGCGGGATCCAAGAGACCCAGTACTTC. Translation: CASSLRGHGTSGIQETQYF.

The chain recombines TRBV27 with TRBJ2-7; TRBD2 agrees at 10 bases. Per germline, CDR1 MNHEY and CDR2 SMNVEV (reference sequence). J was trimmed by 4 bases and V by 3 bases; bases with no gene match: 15. The CDR3 covers 18 residues. In nucleotides, the CDR3 is TGTGCCAGCAGTTTGGACTCTACGTTTAGCGGGGGGCCTTACGAGCAGTACTTC. Its protein product is CASSLDSTFSGGPYEQYF.

CDR3 loop: CASSLSGRGETQYF. The CDR3 DNA reads as TGTGCCAGCAGCTTGTCAGGGCGCGGAGAGACCCAGTACTTC. The rearrangement uses TRBV5-6 and TRBJ2-5; D is perhaps TRBD1 (5 bases). This CDR3 comprises 14 residues. Germline CDR1 and CDR2: SGHDT and YYEEEE. V lost 1 base and J 4 bases, leaving 11 bases between the germline ends.

The rearrangement links TRBV7-9 to TRBJ2-7; perhaps TRBD2 as D (5 bases). The CDR3 runs 12 residues. Trimming took 2 bases from V and 7 from J, leaving 9 bases between them. Per germline, CDR1 SEHNR and CDR2 FQNEAQ (reference sequence). Written as DNA, the CDR3 is TGTGCCAGCAGCTTAAGCACGGGGGAGCAGTACTTC. Translating gives CASSLSTGEQYF.

This rearrangement joins TRBV7-2 to TRBJ1-2; the D is unclear. Germline loops: CDR1 SGHTA, CDR2 FQGNSA. The ends were cut back, 7 bases at V and 9 bases at J, with 21 bases in the middle. This CDR3 is 14 amino acids long. CDR3: CASTWEPRLGSYTF. The CDR3 bases are TGTGCCAGCACCTGGGAACCCAGACTGGGAAGCTACACCTTC.

This clone has only a few counts. This chain connects TRBV7-9 to TRBJ1-2; maybe TRBD1 (6 bases). There are 12 residues in the CDR3. Germline V CDR1 and CDR2: SEHNR, FQNEAQ (reference sequence). V dropped 5 bases and J dropped 9 bases, with 13 bases sitting between them. The CDR3 DNA follows: TGTGCCAGCAGCAAGTCAGGGGAGAGCTACACCTTC. Amino acid sequence: CASSKSGESYTF.

This chain uses TRBV30 with TRBJ2-1; D is possibly TRBD2 (5 bases). V was trimmed by 1 base and J by 4 bases, leaving 8 bases between them. Per germline, CDR1 GTSNPN and CDR2 SVGIG (reference sequence). The CDR3 covers 13 residues. In DNA, the CDR3 is TGTGCCTGGAGTGGGACTTTGTACAATGAGCAGTTCTTC. Protein product: CAWSGTLYNEQFF. Full variable domain (rest looked up from reference TRBV30 and TRBJ2-1): SQTIHQWPATLVQPVGSPLSLECTVEGTSNPNLYWYRQAAGRGLQLLFYSVGIGQISSEVPQNLSASRPQDRQFILSSKKLLLSDSGFYLCAWSGTLYNEQFFGPGTRLTVL.

The rearrangement uses TRBV7-9 and TRBJ2-2, with a possible D match to TRBD1 (6 bases). The CDR3 runs 14 residues. In germline, CDR1 is SEHNR, CDR2 FQNEAQ (reference sequence). Trimming took 10 bases from V and 2 from J, leaving 14 bases between them. DNA for the CDR3: TGTGCCACCTACAACAGGGAAAACACCGGGGAGCTGTTTTTT. Encoded protein: CATYNRENTGELFF.

The V call is TRBV7-9, the J call TRBJ2-7; D unresolved. This CDR3 comprises 13 residues. V was shortened by 1 base and J by 1 base, with 5 bases between the two germline ends. Germline loops: CDR1 SEHNR, CDR2 FQNEAQ (reference sequence). In DNA form, the CDR3 reads TGTGCCAGCAGCTTAGTCGCGTCCTACGAGCAGTACTTC. Amino acids: CASSLVASYEQYF.

This clone was detected only a few times. Germline and junction disagree at one end, which may indicate a read error. The chain joins TRBV10-3 to TRBJ2-1; 11 nucleotides align to TRBD2. The CDR3 is 14 residues long. The germline gives CDR1 ENHRY, CDR2 SYGVKD. The CDR3 here is CASSIAGGWNEQFF. The CDR3 DNA reads as TGTGCCAGCAGTATAGCGGGAGGGTGGAATGAGCAGTTCTTC.

This clone was observed a handful of times. V is TRBV27 and J is TRBJ2-3; TRBD2 matches at 13 bases. CDR1 is MNHEY and CDR2 is SMNVEV in the germline V gene (reference sequence). CDR3 length equals 16 residues. V was pared by 3 bases and J by 6 bases, with 6 bases of the junction left unmatched. For the CDR3, the DNA is TGTGCCAGCAGTTTGGGGGGACTAGCGGGACCCGATACGCAGTATTTT. Its protein product is CASSLGGLAGPDTQYF.

The genes are TRBV9 and TRBJ2-1; 8 bases fit TRBD2. Germline CDR1 reads SGDLS; CDR2 reads YYNGEE. V gave up 0 bases and J gave up 8 bases; unmatched junction bases: 10. The CDR3 loop spans 16 amino acids. In nucleotides, the CDR3 is TGTGCCAGCAGCGTAGGTCTACGGGAGGGGGTCCATGAGCAGTTCTTC. It translates to CASSVGLREGVHEQFF.

This clone was found a few times. This chain joins TRBV7-3 and TRBJ1-2; D might be TRBD1 (6 bases). Trimming removed 3 bases from V and 2 bases from J, with 10 bases in between. In germline, CDR1 is SGHTA, CDR2 FQGTGA. The CDR3 spans 14 residues. CDR3 residues: CASSFGQLNYGYTF. CDR3 coding DNA: TGTGCCAGCAGCTTTGGACAGCTGAACTATGGCTACACCTTC.

The chain is built from TRBV5-1 and TRBJ2-1; D is uncertain. CDR3 length: 17 amino acids. CDR1 and CDR2 from the germline V gene are SGHRS and YFSETQ. Trimming stripped 1 base from V and 0 bases from J, with 14 bases between. In DNA form, the CDR3 reads TGCGCCAGCAGCTTGTCTTTCTCCGGCTTCTCCTACAATGAGCAGTTCTTC. Protein sequence: CASSLSFSGFSYNEQFF. Supplemented by reference TRBV5-1 and TRBJ2-1, the full variable domain reads KAGVTQTPRYLIKTRGQQVTLSCSPISGHRSVSWYQQTPGQGLQFLFEYFSETQRNKGNFPGRFSGRQFSNSRSEMNVSTLELGDSALYLCASSLSFSGFSYNEQFFGPGTRLTVL.

The chain recombines TRBV6-6 with TRBJ1-1; D is unresolved. The length of the CDR3 is 16 residues. The ends were cut back, 2 bases at V and 2 bases at J, with 15 bases in the middle. CDR1 and CDR2 from the germline V gene are MNHNY and SVGAGI (reference sequence). The CDR3 here is CASSYGPPRGNTEAFF. CDR3 coding DNA: TGTGCCAGCAGTTACGGCCCGCCTCGGGGAAACACTGAAGCTTTCTTT.

The table lists this clone with many counts. This chain connects TRBV7-2 to TRBJ2-3; the D gene is possibly TRBD2 (5 bases). Germline V gene lookup returns CDR1 SGHTA and CDR2 FQGNSA. This CDR3 is built from 14 residues. V lost 5 bases to trimming and J lost 3 bases, with 12 bases between them. CDR3 loop: CASSATGYTDTQYF. The CDR3 DNA reads as TGTGCCAGCAGCGCTACGGGGTATACAGATACGCAGTATTTT.

This clone was recorded a few times. This likely came from a read error, as a far larger clone is one base away. This chain uses TRBV7-9 with TRBJ2-7, with TRBD2 identical over 9 bases. There are 16 residues in the CDR3. The germline V gene has CDR1 SEHNR and CDR2 FQNEAQ (reference sequence). The V gene end was trimmed by 2 bases and the J gene end by 6 bases; junction bases not matched to a gene: 11. The CDR3 is CASSLSATSGSLEQYF. CDR3 DNA sequence: TGTGCCAGCAGCTTATCCGCGACTAGCGGCTCCCTCGAGCAGTACTTC.

A remark on this clone: A single base separates this from a much larger clone, so it may be a read error. The chain uses TRBV7-2 and TRBJ2-1; D not resolved. The CDR3 extends over 15 amino acids. V was shortened by 1 base and J by 0 bases, with 7 bases between the two germline ends. Germline V gene data show CDR1 as SGHTA and CDR2 as FQGNSA. In nucleotides, the CDR3 is TGTGCCAGCAGCTTAGGGCCTAGCTCCTACAATGAGCAGTTCTTC. It is translated as CASSLGPSSYNEQFF. Drawing the rest from reference TRBV7-2 and TRBJ2-1, the complete variable domain is GAGVSQSPSNKVTEKGKDVELRCDPISGHTALYWYRQSLGQGLEFLIYFQGNSAPDKSGLPSDRFSAERTGGSVSTLTIQRTQQEDSAVYLCASSLGPSSYNEQFFGPGTRLTVL.

CDR3 nucleotides: TGTGCCAGCAGTTACTCGATGGAGACACAGACCCAGTACTTC. It is translated as CASSYSMETQTQYF. The V and J genes are TRBV6-5 and TRBJ2-5; D is unclear. The CDR3 has 14 amino acids. V lost 0 bases to trimming and J lost 6 bases, with 11 bases between them. Germline CDR1 MNHEY, CDR2 SVGAGI.

This sequence joins TRBV30 and TRBJ1-4; D gene uncertain. From germline, CDR1 is GTSNPN and CDR2 SVGIG (reference sequence). With 1 base removed from V and 1 base from J, the gap between germline ends came to 13 bases. The CDR3 is made up of 16 amino acids. CDR3 loop: CAWSDFGGRTNEKLFF. Written as DNA, the CDR3 is TGTGCCTGGAGTGATTTCGGTGGGAGAACTAATGAAAAACTGTTTTTT.